The clone carrying this T cell receptor beta chain was seen many times. Its antigen is not known. Trimming shortened V by 4 bases and J by 3 bases, and 10 bases separated the two germline ends. This CDR3 is built from 13 residues. From germline, CDR1 is MNHNS and CDR2 SASEGT. These data are taken from a study of blood T cells in healthy people across ages. Study-level findings and limits: Estimated diversity, derived from one million T cells, was regarded as an underestimate. Naive T cell percentage and TCR beta diversity correlated strongly.

Using a J-beta primer mix together with a sample-barcoded 5' primer, a second PCR was run for roughly 7 to 12 cycles. Every sample gave at least 2.5 million paired-end reads containing CDR3. TCRdb reanalysed the 5' RACE reads using MiXCR and keeps one entry per CDR3 protein. The repertoire holds around 1,000,000 distinct CDR3 sequences, with more than 30% as singletons. This receptor was obtained from a man aged 18-30 years in good health. The gene calls are TRBV6-1 and TRBJ2-7; possibly TRBD1 for D (6 bases). Sequencing was performed on blood. The CDR3 coding sequence is TGTGCCAGCAGTGTACAGGGAAACTACGAGCAGTACTTC. Its translation: CASSVQGNYEQYF.